The 24 T cell receptor beta chains below come from one sample, sequenced in a study of blood T cell repertoires in COVID-19. TCRdb keeps only in-frame clones here, not all; method: immunoSEQ multiplex PCR. The data hold hundreds of thousands of clones, with around nine tenths observed a single time. Sequenced input: peripheral blood. These receptors came from an older woman with COVID-19, enrolled during active disease.

The chain carries TRBV7-3 and TRBJ2-2; the match to TRBD1 covers 8 bases. The junction had 5 bases not matched to a gene; V was cut back by 2 bases and J by 6 bases. Germline assignment: CDR1 SGHTA and CDR2 FQGTGA. The CDR3 is 15 residues long. CDR3 in amino acids: CASSLGQGSPGELFF. Here the CDR3 DNA reads TGTGCCAGCAGCTTAGGACAGGGTTCCCCCGGGGAGCTGTTTTTT.

The V and J genes are TRBV5-1 and TRBJ2-7; TRBD2 agrees at 7 bases. Germline values: CDR1 SGHRS, CDR2 YFSETQ. This CDR3 comprises 16 residues. V lost 7 bases and J lost 4; bases outside the gene matches: 17. CDR3 residues: CASGSPSGAGGYEQYF. CDR3 DNA sequence: TGCGCCAGCGGATCCCCCAGCGGGGCCGGCGGGTACGAGCAGTACTTC. The variable domain in full, completed from reference TRBV5-1 and TRBJ2-7, reads KAGVTQTPRYLIKTRGQQVTLSCSPISGHRSVSWYQQTPGQGLQFLFEYFSETQRNKGNFPGRFSGRQFSNSRSEMNVSTLELGDSALYLCASGSPSGAGGYEQYFGPGTRLTVT.

This sequence joins TRBV10-1 and TRBJ2-3; maybe TRBD1 (5 bases). Germline-derived CDR1 and CDR2 are WNHNN and SYGVQD (reference sequence). V was clipped by 0 bases and J by 3 bases, with 10 bases between them. CDR3 size: 15 residues. CDR3 in amino acids: CASSESYRQTDTQYF. Written as DNA, the CDR3 is TGCGCCAGCAGTGAGTCCTACCGACAGACAGATACGCAGTATTTT.

In this sample, this clone turned up a few times. The chain has TRBV5-4 and TRBJ1-5; D might be TRBD1 (6 bases). This CDR3 is built from 15 residues. CDR1 and CDR2 (germline): SGHNT, YYREEE (reference sequence). The V and J ends lost 2 bases and 2 bases respectively, with 11 bases between them. CDR3 sequence (DNA): TGTGCCAGCAGCTTTGGGGGCACCGGCAATCAGCCCCAGCATTTT. This gives the protein CASSFGGTGNQPQHF.

This clone was detected only a few times. The rearrangement uses TRBV5-4 and TRBJ2-1; D is unclear. The germline V gene has CDR1 SGHNT and CDR2 YYREEE (reference sequence). Trimming pared 2 bases from V and 6 bases from J, leaving 3 bases between. CDR3 length: 11 amino acids. The DNA of the CDR3 is TGTGCCAGCAGCTTCGGCAATGAGCAGTTCTTC. This encodes CASSFGNEQFF. Drawing the rest from reference TRBV5-4 and TRBJ2-1, the complete variable domain is ETGVTQSPTHLIKTRGQQVTLRCSSQSGHNTVSWYQQALGQGPQFIFQYYREEENGRGNFPPRFSGLQFPNYSSELNVNALELDDSALYLCASSFGNEQFFGPGTRLTVL.

The chain links TRBV4-2 to TRBJ1-4, with D possibly matching TRBD1 (5 bases). The germline V gene has CDR1 LGHNA and CDR2 YNFKEQ. V shed 5 bases and J shed 3 bases, with 16 bases lying between them. This CDR3 contains 16 residues. The CDR3 sequence is CASSVSGGDANEKLFF. In nucleotides, the CDR3 is TGTGCCAGCAGCGTCAGTGGGGGGGATGCTAATGAAAAACTGTTTTTT.

This rearrangement joins TRBV18 to TRBJ2-3; 8 bases are a match to TRBD2. V trimming: 3 bases; J trimming: 5 bases; junction bases outside the gene matches: 7. The length of the CDR3 is 15 residues. From germline, CDR1 is KGHSH and CDR2 LQKENI. The CDR3 region has the DNA TGTGCCAGCTCACCGATTCGGGGGGGCGTAGATACGCAGTATTTT. Amino acid sequence: CASSPIRGGVDTQYF.

The chain links TRBV6-2 or TRBV6-3 to TRBJ2-7; 8 bases are shared with TRBD2. V trimming: 4 bases; J trimming: 4 bases; junction bases outside the gene matches: 9. The CDR3 is made up of 15 amino acids. Looked up from germline, CDR1 is MNHEY and CDR2 is SVGEGT. CDR3 amino acids: CASSSPGSGAYEQYF. The DNA of the CDR3 is TGTGCCAGCAGTTCTCCCGGTAGCGGGGCGTACGAGCAGTACTTC.

V gene TRBV20-1 combines with J gene TRBJ1-6, with D possibly being TRBD1 (5 bases). Germline V gene lookup returns CDR1 DFQATT and CDR2 SNEGSKA (reference sequence). CDR3 length equals 14 residues. V lost 3 bases to trimming and J lost 7 bases, with 13 bases between them. CDR3 sequence reads: CSASAGLWNSPLHF. Here the CDR3 DNA reads TGCAGTGCTAGTGCGGGACTCTGGAATTCACCCCTCCACTTT.

This chain uses TRBV5-6 with TRBJ1-2; possibly TRBD1 for D (6 bases). Deletions cut 0 bases from V and 3 bases from J, with 12 bases between. The V gene's germline CDR1 is SGHDT and CDR2 YYEEEE. The CDR3 extends over 15 amino acids. In DNA, the CDR3 is TGTGCCAGCAGCTTGGGGAGACAGGACTACTATGGCTACACCTTC. Amino acid sequence: CASSLGRQDYYGYTF.

V and J are TRBV7-2 and TRBJ1-1; no clear D. The germline V gene has CDR1 SGHTA and CDR2 FQGNSA. This CDR3 is built from 15 residues. V was cut by 0 bases and J by 3 bases, with 11 bases left in between. CDR3 loop: CASSLALYRYTEAFF. The CDR3 nucleotides are TGTGCCAGCAGCTTAGCGCTCTATCGTTACACTGAAGCTTTCTTT. Filled out from reference TRBV7-2 and TRBJ1-1, the complete variable domain reads GAGVSQSPSNKVTEKGKDVELRCDPISGHTALYWYRQSLGQGLEFLIYFQGNSAPDKSGLPSDRFSAERTGGSVSTLTIQRTQQEDSAVYLCASSLALYRYTEAFFGQGTRLTVV.

This chain connects TRBV18 to TRBJ1-2; 10 positions agree with TRBD1. Trimming cost V 8 bases and J 7 bases; bases outside gene matches: 13. The CDR3 totals 15 residues. The germline CDR1 and CDR2 sequences are KGHSH and LQKENI. In DNA, the CDR3 is TGTGCCAGCACCGAGACAGGGGGCGACGTGAGTGGCTACACCTTC. Its translation is CASTETGGDVSGYTF.

The rearrangement uses TRBV6-5 and TRBJ2-3, with D possibly matching TRBD2 (7 bases). CDR1 and CDR2 (germline): MNHEY, SVGAGI. This CDR3 spans 15 amino acids. Trimming took 2 bases from V and 2 from J, leaving 11 bases between them. The CDR3 protein is CASSYRGGFTDTQYF. CDR3 sequence (DNA): TGTGCCAGCAGTTACAGGGGGGGTTTCACAGATACGCAGTATTTT.

The chain uses TRBV29-1 and TRBJ1-2, with D perhaps TRBD1 (6 bases). Germline V gene data show CDR1 as SQVTM and CDR2 as ANQGSEA. The CDR3 totals 11 residues. V lost 6 bases to trimming and J lost 8 bases, with 13 bases between them. The CDR3 bases are TGCAGCGTGGCACAGGGCAGGGGCTACACCTTC. Protein: CSVAQGRGYTF.

The rearrangement joins TRBV3-1 (or the pseudogene TRBV3-2) to TRBJ1-2; 10 bases map to TRBD1. Germline V gives CDR1 LGHDT, CDR2 YNNKEL (reference sequence). The CDR3 has 15 amino acids. V gave up 4 bases and J gave up 7 bases; unmatched junction bases: 9. The CDR3 bases are TGTGCCAGCAGCCCTGGATGGGACAGGGGTCGTGGCTACACCTTC. Its protein product is CASSPGWDRGRGYTF.

The chain recombines TRBV2 with TRBJ1-1; tentative D call: TRBD1 (6 bases). V was clipped by 4 bases and J by 6 bases, with 15 bases between them. The CDR3 covers 14 residues. Germline loops: CDR1 SNHLY, CDR2 FYNNEI. CDR3 DNA sequence: TGTGCCAGCAGTGTATATTCAGGGGAAGCTGAAGCTTTCTTT. It yields the protein CASSVYSGEAEAFF.

The chain combines TRBV28 with TRBJ2-1; weak D call: TRBD1 (6 bases). The CDR3 contains 13 residues. V dropped 7 bases and J dropped 9 bases, with 16 bases sitting between them. Germline lookup yields CDR1 MDHEN and CDR2 SYDVKM. The CDR3 is CASTPTGLAEQFF. The CDR3 region has the DNA TGTGCCAGCACCCCCACAGGGTTGGCTGAGCAGTTCTTC. Complete variable domain (other parts from reference TRBV28 and TRBJ2-1): DVKVTQSSRYLVKRTGEKVFLECVQDMDHENMFWYRQDPGLGLRLIYFSYDVKMKEKGDIPEGYSVSREKKERFSLILESASTNQTSMYLCASTPTGLAEQFFGPGTRLTVL.

The chain has TRBV28 and TRBJ1-5, with D perhaps TRBD1 (5 bases). Looked up from germline, CDR1 is MDHEN and CDR2 is SYDVKM. CDR3 length equals 13 residues. V lost 7 bases and J lost 6, with 13 bases in between. The CDR3 sequence: CASTQGGAQPQHF. The CDR3 nucleotides are TGTGCCAGCACCCAAGGAGGGGCTCAGCCCCAGCATTTT. The entire variable domain, with the rest obtained from reference TRBV28 and TRBJ1-5, is as follows: DVKVTQSSRYLVKRTGEKVFLECVQDMDHENMFWYRQDPGLGLRLIYFSYDVKMKEKGDIPEGYSVSREKKERFSLILESASTNQTSMYLCASTQGGAQPQHFGDGTRLSIL.

The gene calls are TRBV6-2 or TRBV6-3 and TRBJ1-1, with a tentative D call TRBD1 (5 bases). Per the germline V gene, CDR1 is MNHEY and CDR2 is SVGEGT. The CDR3 extends over 14 amino acids. Trimming stripped 5 bases from V and 4 bases from J, with 14 bases between. The CDR3 region is CASSGTDGSTEAFF. The CDR3 nucleotides read TGTGCCAGCAGTGGGACTGACGGGAGCACTGAAGCTTTCTTT.

This clone was counted once. V and J are TRBV4-3 and TRBJ2-3, with 7 bases identical to TRBD1. The junction had 7 bases not matched to a gene; V was cut back by 5 bases and J by 5 bases. Germline V gene data show CDR1 as LGHNA and CDR2 as YSLEER. The CDR3 totals 14 residues. The DNA of the CDR3 is TGCGCCAGCAGCACCCAGGGGGACGAAGATACGCAGTATTTT. Translated, it gives CASSTQGDEDTQYF.

The table lists this clone with a count of one. The chain is built from TRBV9 and TRBJ1-2; no clear D. Germline V CDR1 and CDR2: SGDLS, YYNGEE. CDR3 length equals 12 residues. V dropped 0 bases and J dropped 5 bases, with 5 bases sitting between them. CDR3 sequence reads: CASSVGGYGYTF. DNA for the CDR3: TGTGCCAGCAGCGTAGGCGGGTATGGCTACACCTTC.

CDR3 coding DNA: TGTGCCAGCAGCTCCGGGACAGGACGAAATGAAAAACTGTTTTTT. It codes for CASSSGTGRNEKLFF. V gene TRBV13 combines with J gene TRBJ1-4, with 8 positions matching TRBD1. CDR1 is PRHDT, CDR2 FYEKMQ, per germline (reference sequence). Trimming took 4 bases from V and 5 from J; bases not matched to a gene: 6. The length of the CDR3 is 15 residues.

This chain joins TRBV28 and TRBJ1-6; TRBD1 might be the D (6 bases). V was trimmed by 4 bases and J by 9 bases, leaving 13 bases between them. Germline-derived CDR1 and CDR2 are MDHEN and SYDVKM. CDR3 size: 14 residues. The CDR3 is CASSSTGRGSPLHF. CDR3 nucleotide sequence: TGTGCCAGCAGTTCGACAGGTAGGGGTTCACCCCTCCACTTT. Complete variable domain (other parts from reference TRBV28 and TRBJ1-6): DVKVTQSSRYLVKRTGEKVFLECVQDMDHENMFWYRQDPGLGLRLIYFSYDVKMKEKGDIPEGYSVSREKKERFSLILESASTNQTSMYLCASSSTGRGSPLHFGNGTRLTVT.

The DNA for the CDR3 is TGTGCCAGCAGATCCGTGCTATGGCAGGACGAGCAGTACTTC. It is translated as CASRSVLWQDEQYF. V usage is TRBV27 and J usage is TRBJ2-7, with D hard to call. V lost 6 bases and J 5 bases, leaving 17 bases between the germline ends. The CDR3 extends over 14 amino acids. Germline CDR1 reads MNHEY; CDR2 reads SMNVEV (reference sequence).